A single T cell receptor (beta chain) is shown here with its context. A clone one base away is much larger, so this may be a read error. Since the CDR3 does not end with the conserved phenylalanine or tryptophan, this likely comes from a read error. This record belongs to a study of T cells in Graves' hyperthyroidism and ophthalmopathy. V lost 3 bases, J lost 2 bases, and 1 base stayed unmatched. The CDR3 consists of 13 residues. Germline CDR1 LNHNV, CDR2 YYDKDF (reference sequence). Template material for amplifying TCR beta CDR3 regions consisted of RNA transcripts. First-round RT-PCR of the TCR CDR3 relied on the HTBI primer set. From the multiplex PCR reads, TCRdb called clonotypes with MiXCR, one entry per CDR3 protein. The table lists just over 550,000 distinct CDR3 sequences, about 43% of them singletons, with 6.5% to 9% in the top ten. Each diagnosis was grounded in clinical symptoms, serum thyroxine and TRAb, thyroid ultrasound, and orbital computed tomography.

Sequencing was carried out using peripheral blood or thyroid tissue (not recorded which). This chain joins TRBV15 and TRBJ2-7; 7 bases are shared with TRBD1. This receptor was identified in a woman in her late teens or twenties with Graves' hyperthyroidism. CDR3 protein: CATSRDRTYEQYL. In nucleotides, the CDR3 is TGTGCCACCAGCAGGGACAGGACCTACGAGCAGTACCTC.